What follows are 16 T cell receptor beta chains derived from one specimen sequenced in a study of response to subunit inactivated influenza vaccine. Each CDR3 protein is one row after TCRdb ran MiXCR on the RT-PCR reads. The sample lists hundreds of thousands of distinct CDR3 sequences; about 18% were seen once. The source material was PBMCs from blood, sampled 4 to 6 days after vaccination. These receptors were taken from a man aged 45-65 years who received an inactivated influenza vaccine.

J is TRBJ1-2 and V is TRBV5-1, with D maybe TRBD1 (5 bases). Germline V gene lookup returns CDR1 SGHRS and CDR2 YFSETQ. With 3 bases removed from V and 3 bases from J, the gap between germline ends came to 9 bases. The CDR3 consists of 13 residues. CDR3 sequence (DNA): TGCGCCAGCAGCTCGGGACGGTACTATGGCTACACCTTC. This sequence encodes CASSSGRYYGYTF.

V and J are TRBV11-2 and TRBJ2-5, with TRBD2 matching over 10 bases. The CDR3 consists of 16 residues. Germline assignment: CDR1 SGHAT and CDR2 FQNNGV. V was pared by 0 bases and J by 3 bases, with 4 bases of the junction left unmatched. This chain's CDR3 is CASSLEIAGGKETQYF. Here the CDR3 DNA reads TGTGCCAGCAGCTTAGAAATAGCGGGGGGTAAAGAGACCCAGTACTTC. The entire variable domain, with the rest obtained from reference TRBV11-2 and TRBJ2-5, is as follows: EAGVAQSPRYKIIEKRQSVAFWCNPISGHATLYWYQQILGQGPKLLIQFQNNGVVDDSQLPKDRFSAERLKGVDSTLKIQPAKLEDSAVYLCASSLEIAGGKETQYFGPGTRLLVL.

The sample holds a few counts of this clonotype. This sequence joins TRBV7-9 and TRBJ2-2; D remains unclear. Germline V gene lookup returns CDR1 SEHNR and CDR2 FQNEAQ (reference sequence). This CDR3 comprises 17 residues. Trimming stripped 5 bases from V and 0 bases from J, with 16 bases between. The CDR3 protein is CASSQHNYITNTGELFF. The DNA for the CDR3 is TGTGCCAGCAGCCAACATAACTATATAACGAACACCGGGGAGCTGTTTTTT.

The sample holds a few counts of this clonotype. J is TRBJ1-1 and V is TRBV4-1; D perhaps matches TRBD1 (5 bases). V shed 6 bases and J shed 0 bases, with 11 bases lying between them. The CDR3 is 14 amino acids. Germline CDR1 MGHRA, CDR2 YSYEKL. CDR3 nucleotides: TGCGCCAGCAGGCAGGGCAGTGTGAACACTGAAGCTTTCTTT. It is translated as CASRQGSVNTEAFF.

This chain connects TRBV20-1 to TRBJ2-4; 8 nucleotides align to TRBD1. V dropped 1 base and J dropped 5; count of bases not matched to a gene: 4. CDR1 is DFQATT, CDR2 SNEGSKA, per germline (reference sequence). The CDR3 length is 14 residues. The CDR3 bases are TGCAGTGCTAGAGGGTCGACAGGGGAAAACATTCAGTACTTC. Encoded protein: CSARGSTGENIQYF.

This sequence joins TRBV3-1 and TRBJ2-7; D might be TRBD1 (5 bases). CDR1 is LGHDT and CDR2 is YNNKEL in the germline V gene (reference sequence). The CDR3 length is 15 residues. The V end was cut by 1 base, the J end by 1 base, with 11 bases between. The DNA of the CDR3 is TGTGCCAGCAGCCAAGTTGGGGCAGGTTCCTACGAGCAGTACTTC. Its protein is CASSQVGAGSYEQYF.

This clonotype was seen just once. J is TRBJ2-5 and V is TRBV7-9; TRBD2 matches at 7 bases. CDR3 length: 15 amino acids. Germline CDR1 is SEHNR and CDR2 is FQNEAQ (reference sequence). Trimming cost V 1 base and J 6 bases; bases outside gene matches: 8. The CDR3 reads CASSLGLTSNKTQYF. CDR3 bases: TGTGCCAGCAGCTTAGGGTTGACTAGCAATAAGACCCAGTACTTC.

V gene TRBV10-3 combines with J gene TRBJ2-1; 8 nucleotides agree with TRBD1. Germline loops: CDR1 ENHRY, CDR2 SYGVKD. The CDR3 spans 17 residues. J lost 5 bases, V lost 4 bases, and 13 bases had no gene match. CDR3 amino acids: CAISGSFGQGGNNEQFF. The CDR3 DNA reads TGTGCCATCAGTGGATCATTCGGACAGGGTGGAAACAATGAGCAGTTCTTC.

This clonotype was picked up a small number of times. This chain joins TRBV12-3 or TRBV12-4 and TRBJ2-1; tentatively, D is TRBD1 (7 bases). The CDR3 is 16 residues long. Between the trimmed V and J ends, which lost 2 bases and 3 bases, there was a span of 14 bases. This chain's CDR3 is CASSLLEGALYNEQFF. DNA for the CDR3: TGTGCCAGCAGTTTATTGGAGGGGGCCCTCTACAATGAGCAGTTCTTC.

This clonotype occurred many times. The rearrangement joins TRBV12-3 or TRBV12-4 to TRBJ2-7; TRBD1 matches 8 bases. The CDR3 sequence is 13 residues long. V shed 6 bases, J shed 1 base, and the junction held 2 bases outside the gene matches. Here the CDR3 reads CASSGQGSYEQYF. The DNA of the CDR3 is TGTGCCAGCAGCGGACAGGGTTCCTACGAGCAGTACTTC.

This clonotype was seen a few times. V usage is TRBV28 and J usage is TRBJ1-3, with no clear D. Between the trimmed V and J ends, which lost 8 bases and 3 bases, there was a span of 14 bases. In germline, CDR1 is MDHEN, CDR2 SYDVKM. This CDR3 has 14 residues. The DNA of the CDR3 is TGTGCCAGCGGAAACCCAGAGATTGGAAACACCATATATTTT. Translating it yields CASGNPEIGNTIYF.

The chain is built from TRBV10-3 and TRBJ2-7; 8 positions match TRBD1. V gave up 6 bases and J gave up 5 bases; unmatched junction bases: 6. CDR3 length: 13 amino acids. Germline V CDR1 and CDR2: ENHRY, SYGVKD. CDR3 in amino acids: CAISPGQVNEQYF. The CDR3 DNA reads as TGTGCCATCAGCCCGGGACAGGTAAACGAGCAGTACTTC.

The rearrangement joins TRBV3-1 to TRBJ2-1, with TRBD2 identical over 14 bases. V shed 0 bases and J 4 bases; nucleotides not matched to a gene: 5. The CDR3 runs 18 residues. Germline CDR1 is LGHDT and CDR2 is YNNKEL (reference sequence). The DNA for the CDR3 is TGTGCCAGCAGCCAAGATTGGAGGACTAGCGGGAGGTACAATGAGCAGTTCTTC. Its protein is CASSQDWRTSGRYNEQFF.

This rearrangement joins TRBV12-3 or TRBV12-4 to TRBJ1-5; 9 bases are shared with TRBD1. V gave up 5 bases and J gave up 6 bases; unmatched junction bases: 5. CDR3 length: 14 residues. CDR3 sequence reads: CASSATGGIQPQHF. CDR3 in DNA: TGTGCCAGCAGTGCTACAGGGGGCATTCAGCCCCAGCATTTT.

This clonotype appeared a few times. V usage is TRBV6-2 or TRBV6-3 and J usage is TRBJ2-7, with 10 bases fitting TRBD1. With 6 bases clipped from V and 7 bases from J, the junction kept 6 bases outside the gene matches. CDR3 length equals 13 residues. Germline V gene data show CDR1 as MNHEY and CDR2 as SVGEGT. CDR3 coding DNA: TGTGCCAGCAGGCACGGACAGGGGGGAGAGCAGTACTTC. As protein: CASRHGQGGEQYF.

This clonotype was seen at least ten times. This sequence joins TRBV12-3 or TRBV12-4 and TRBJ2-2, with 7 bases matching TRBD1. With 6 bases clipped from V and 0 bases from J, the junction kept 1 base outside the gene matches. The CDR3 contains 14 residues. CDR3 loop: CASRGGANTGELFF. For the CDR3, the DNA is TGTGCCAGCAGAGGGGGCGCGAACACCGGGGAGCTGTTTTTT.